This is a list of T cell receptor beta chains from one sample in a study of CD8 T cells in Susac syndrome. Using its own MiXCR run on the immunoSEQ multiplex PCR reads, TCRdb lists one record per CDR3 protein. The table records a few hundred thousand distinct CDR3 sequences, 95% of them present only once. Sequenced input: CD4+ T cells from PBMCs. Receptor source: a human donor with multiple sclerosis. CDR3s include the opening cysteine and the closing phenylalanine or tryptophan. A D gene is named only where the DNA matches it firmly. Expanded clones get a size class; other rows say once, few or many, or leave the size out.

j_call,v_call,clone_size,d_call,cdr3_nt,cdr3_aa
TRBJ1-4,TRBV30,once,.,TGTGCCTGGAGTGTAGGGAGTAGCGAAAAACTGTTTTTT,CAWSVGSSEKLFF
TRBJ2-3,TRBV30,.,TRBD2,TGTGCCTGGAGTGACCCGGGGCTAGCGGGGGCTAGCACAGATACGCAGTATTTT,CAWSDPGLAGASTDTQYF
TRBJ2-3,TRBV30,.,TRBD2,TGTGCCTGGATTAAGCGGGGGGGCGATGGGTCAGATACGCAGTATTTT,CAWIKRGGDGSDTQYF
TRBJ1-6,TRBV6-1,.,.,TGTGCCAGCAGCGCCCCTCCCGGACAGAGGCGTATAGGTTCACCCCTCCACTTT,CASSAPPGQRRIGSPLHF
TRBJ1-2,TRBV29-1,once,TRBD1,TGCAGCGATGGGGGCTTCGGACAGGGAATATATAATGGCTACACCTTC,CSDGGFGQGIYNGYTF
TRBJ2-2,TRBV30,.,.,TGTGCCTGGAAAAGCGGGTCTACCGGGGAGCTGTTTTTT,CAWKSGSTGELFF
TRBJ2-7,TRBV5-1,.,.,TGCGCCAGCAAAGACGGGACCGGTACCTACGAGCAGTACTTC,CASKDGTGTYEQYF
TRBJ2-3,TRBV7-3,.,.,TGTGCCAGCAGCCCCATTTCCGGGGATACGCAGTATTTT,CASSPISGDTQYF
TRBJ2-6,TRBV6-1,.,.,TGTGCCAGCAGACGGGCCATCTCTGGGGCCAACGTCCTGACTTTC,CASRRAISGANVLTF
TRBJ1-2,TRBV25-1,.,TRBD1,TGTGCCAGCAGTGAAAGCTTCGGGGCAGGGGGAGGTGGCTACACCTTC,CASSESFGAGGGGYTF
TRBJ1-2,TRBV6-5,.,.,TGTGCCAGCAGTTATCAGGGGCGCGTTGGCTACACCTTC,CASSYQGRVGYTF
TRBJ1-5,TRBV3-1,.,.,TGTGCCAGCAGCCAAGGTCCTAATAGCAATCAGCCCCAGCATTTT,CASSQGPNSNQPQHF
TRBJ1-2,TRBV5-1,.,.,TGCGCCAGCAGCCCGGCCGAGGTTTCGTTGGGTGGCTACACCTTC,CASSPAEVSLGGYTF
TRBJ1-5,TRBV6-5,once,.,TGTGCCAGCAGTGAAGTGTGGAATCAGCCCCAGCATTTT,CASSEVWNQPQHF
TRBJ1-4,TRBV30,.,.,TGTGCCTGGCGTCCGGGGACTGAGATCTTTGCAACTAATGAAAAACTGTTTTTT,CAWRPGTEIFATNEKLFF
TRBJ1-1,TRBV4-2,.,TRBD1,TGTGCCAGCAGCCTCACAACAGGGGGGTACACTGAAGCTTTCTTT,CASSLTTGGYTEAFF
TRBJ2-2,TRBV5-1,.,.,TGCGCCAGCAGCTTGGATTCAGCCGGGGCGAACACCGGGGAGCTGTTTTTT,CASSLDSAGANTGELFF
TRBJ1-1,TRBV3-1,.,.,TGTGCCAGCGGGCAGTTGAACACTGAAGCTTTCTTT,CASGQLNTEAFF
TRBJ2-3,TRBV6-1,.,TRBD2,TGTGCCAGCAGATCACTAGCGGGGGGGCAGACAGATACGCAGTATTTT,CASRSLAGGQTDTQYF
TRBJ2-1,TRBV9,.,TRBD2,TGTGCCAGCAGCGTAGAGGGTAGCGGGGGTAGTTGGGAGCAGTTCTTC,CASSVEGSGGSWEQFF
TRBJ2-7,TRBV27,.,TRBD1,TGTGCCAGCAGTTTGAATTGGGACAGGACGCCCTACGAGCAGTACTTC,CASSLNWDRTPYEQYF
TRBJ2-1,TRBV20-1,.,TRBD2,TGCAGTGTCGGGACGGGAGGGGCGCACTACAATGAGCAGTTCTTC,CSVGTGGAHYNEQFF
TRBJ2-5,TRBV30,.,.,TGTGCTACAGGGCAGCAAGAGACCCAGTACTTC,CATGQQETQYF
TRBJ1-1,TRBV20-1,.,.,TGCAGTGCTAGGAGGGGGGTGGGCCTTGAAGCTTTCTTT,CSARRGVGLEAFF
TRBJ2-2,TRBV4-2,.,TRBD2,TGTGCCAGCAGCCAAGGACTAGCGGCTCCCGGGGAGCTGTTTTTT,CASSQGLAAPGELFF
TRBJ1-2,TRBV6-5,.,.,TGTGCCAGCAGTTACGGGGGTCGGAACTATGGCTACACCTTC,CASSYGGRNYGYTF
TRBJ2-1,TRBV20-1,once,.,TGCAGTGCTAGAGATGTCAGGCAGTTCTTC,CSARDVRQFF
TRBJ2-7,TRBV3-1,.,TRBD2,TGTGCCAGCAGCCACGGACTAGACGAGCAGTACTTC,CASSHGLDEQYF
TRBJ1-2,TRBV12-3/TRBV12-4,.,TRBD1,TGTGCCAGCAGGACAGGGGGGGACGCGCCCTATGGCTACACCTTC,CASRTGGDAPYGYTF
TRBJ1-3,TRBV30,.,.,TGTGCCTGGAGTTACGGGCCAAACACCATATATTTT,CAWSYGPNTIYF
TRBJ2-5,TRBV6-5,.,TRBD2,TGTGCCAGCACAGCGGGGGAGACCCAGTACTTC,CASTAGETQYF